The present TCR beta chain was sequenced within a study of cytomegalovirus exposure and HLA in healthy donors. The PCR contained 60 Vbeta and 13 Jbeta primers. Using immunoSEQ multiplex PCR, the repertoire was profiled, and TCRdb retains in-frame clones only, with some absent. The repertoire holds approximately 190,000 clones, with 85% to 90% as singletons. V dropped 0 bases and J dropped 1; count of bases not matched to a gene: 16. The CDR3 loop spans 21 amino acids. CDR1 LGHNA and CDR2 YNFKEQ come from the germline V gene. The chain uses TRBV4-2 and TRBJ1-5; 9 bases line up with TRBD1. The sequenced sample consisted of PBMCs. The sequence came from a man between 25 and 39 years old in good health and CMV-seronegative. The CDR3 here is CASSQDGVTGQGRRSNQPQHF. Written as DNA, the CDR3 is TGTGCCAGCAGCCAAGATGGAGTGACGGGACAGGGACGGAGAAGCAATCAGCCCCAGCATTTT.